This is a list of T cell receptor beta chains from one sample in a study of cytomegalovirus exposure and HLA in healthy donors. The assay was immunoSEQ multiplex PCR, and TCRdb's table has in-frame clones only and misses some. The profile shows about 150,000 clones, about 76% of them singletons. The sequenced material came from PBMCs. The receptors originated from a man aged 25-45 years in good health and CMV-seropositive. Each CDR3 is given with its conserved first and last residue. Each record gives: CDR3 DNA, CDR3 protein, J gene, clone size, V gene, D gene. The D gene is left open where the match is weak. Only part of the rows carry a size: once, few, many, or a class if the clone is expanded.

cdr3_nt: TGTGCCAGCAGTGAAGAAATGGGGCGCCCCTACGAGCAGTACTTC
cdr3_aa: CASSEEMGRPYEQYF
j_call: TRBJ2-7
clone_size: once
v_call: TRBV6-1
d_call: -

cdr3_nt: TGTGCCAGCAGTTACTCGAGTTCGGGGATATGGGAAAAACTGTTTTTT
cdr3_aa: CASSYSSSGIWEKLFF
j_call: TRBJ1-4
clone_size: few
v_call: TRBV6-6
d_call: -

cdr3_nt: TGTGCCAGCAGCGTAGGACAGGGGAGCAATCAGCCCCAGCATTTT
cdr3_aa: CASSVGQGSNQPQHF
j_call: TRBJ1-5
clone_size: few
v_call: TRBV9
d_call: TRBD1

cdr3_nt: TGTGCCTGGACCCTCTGGGGGGGGAATGAAAAACTGTTTTTT
cdr3_aa: CAWTLWGGNEKLFF
j_call: TRBJ1-4
clone_size: -
v_call: TRBV30
d_call: -

cdr3_nt: TGTGCCAGCAGCTCGGGACAGCTGAACACCGGGGAGCTGTTTTTT
cdr3_aa: CASSSGQLNTGELFF
j_call: TRBJ2-2
clone_size: once
v_call: TRBV7-2
d_call: TRBD1

cdr3_nt: TGTGCCTGGAGTGTATCCGCCGGGGAGCTGTTTTTT
cdr3_aa: CAWSVSAGELFF
j_call: TRBJ2-2
clone_size: few
v_call: TRBV30
d_call: -

cdr3_nt: TGTGCCAGCACCCGGACAGGGGGCTATGGCTACACCTTC
cdr3_aa: CASTRTGGYGYTF
j_call: TRBJ1-2
clone_size: -
v_call: TRBV6-6
d_call: TRBD1

cdr3_nt: TGCGCCAGCAGCTTGGGGGTTGTACTAGCGGTGAACACCGGGGAGCTGTTTTTT
cdr3_aa: CASSLGVVLAVNTGELFF
j_call: TRBJ2-2
clone_size: -
v_call: TRBV5-1
d_call: TRBD2

cdr3_nt: TGCGCCAGCAGCACAAAGCCGGGACAACCCACAGAACAGCCCCAGCATTTT
cdr3_aa: CASSTKPGQPTEQPQHF
j_call: TRBJ1-5
clone_size: -
v_call: TRBV5-1
d_call: -

cdr3_nt: TGTGCCAGCAGCCAATCGGGAGGTGGCTCCTACAATGAGCAGTTCTTC
cdr3_aa: CASSQSGGGSYNEQFF
j_call: TRBJ2-1
clone_size: -
v_call: TRBV7-9
d_call: TRBD2

cdr3_nt: TGCGCCAGCAGCCATCCTTTGGCGGCAGGGGCTACGAACACTGAAGCTTTCTTT
cdr3_aa: CASSHPLAAGATNTEAFF
j_call: TRBJ1-1
clone_size: -
v_call: TRBV4-1
d_call: -

cdr3_nt: TGCAGCGTACGGAGCACAGATACGCAGTATTTT
cdr3_aa: CSVRSTDTQYF
j_call: TRBJ2-3
clone_size: -
v_call: TRBV29-1
d_call: -

cdr3_nt: TGTGCCAGCAGTTTCCTGAGGACAGCCACCGAATTAGAGCAGTTCTTC
cdr3_aa: CASSFLRTATELEQFF
j_call: TRBJ2-1
clone_size: -
v_call: TRBV28
d_call: -

cdr3_nt: TGTGCCAGCAGCGGGACTAGCGGGAGGGCCAATGAGCAGTTCTTC
cdr3_aa: CASSGTSGRANEQFF
j_call: TRBJ2-1
clone_size: few
v_call: TRBV7-9
d_call: TRBD2

cdr3_nt: TGTGCCAGCCAGTTGGACAGGGGTTTTTCCTACGAGCAGTACTTC
cdr3_aa: CASQLDRGFSYEQYF
j_call: TRBJ2-7
clone_size: -
v_call: TRBV6-5
d_call: TRBD1

cdr3_nt: TGTGCCAGCAGCATACAGGGGGCTGCTGAAGCTTTCTTT
cdr3_aa: CASSIQGAAEAFF
j_call: TRBJ1-1
clone_size: -
v_call: TRBV7-2
d_call: TRBD1

cdr3_nt: TGTGCCAGCAGTGGGACTAGCGGGAGGGAAATGGGGGCCGAGCAGTACTTC
cdr3_aa: CASSGTSGREMGAEQYF
j_call: TRBJ2-7
clone_size: -
v_call: TRBV6-1
d_call: TRBD2

cdr3_nt: TGTGCCACCAGCAGAGATCTTGTGGGAGGGGCGGGGGGCTACACCTTC
cdr3_aa: CATSRDLVGGAGGYTF
j_call: TRBJ1-2
clone_size: -
v_call: TRBV15
d_call: -

cdr3_nt: TGTGCCAGCAGGCCAACAGGGGGCTCCTACGAGCAGTACTTC
cdr3_aa: CASRPTGGSYEQYF
j_call: TRBJ2-7
clone_size: -
v_call: TRBV25-1
d_call: TRBD1

cdr3_nt: TGCGCCAGCAGCTTAGGCCGGGGGGGGGCACTCCAAGAGACCCAGTACTTC
cdr3_aa: CASSLGRGGALQETQYF
j_call: TRBJ2-5
clone_size: few
v_call: TRBV5-1
d_call: TRBD2

cdr3_nt: TGTGCCAGCAGTTCGACGGGACAGCCTAACACTGAAGCTTTCTTT
cdr3_aa: CASSSTGQPNTEAFF
j_call: TRBJ1-1
clone_size: few
v_call: TRBV28
d_call: TRBD1

cdr3_nt: TGTGCCAGTAGTATTATGCGGGACGGCATGAACACTGAAGCTTTCTTT
cdr3_aa: CASSIMRDGMNTEAFF
j_call: TRBJ1-1
clone_size: -
v_call: TRBV19
d_call: -

cdr3_nt: TGTGCCAGCAGCGTAGAAGGGGGAATAACCAACACCATATATTTT
cdr3_aa: CASSVEGGITNTIYF
j_call: TRBJ1-3
clone_size: once
v_call: TRBV9
d_call: -

cdr3_nt: TGTGCCAGCAGCTTGACACATTTAGAACAAGAGACCCAGTACTTC
cdr3_aa: CASSLTHLEQETQYF
j_call: TRBJ2-5
clone_size: few
v_call: TRBV7-7
d_call: -

cdr3_nt: TGTGCCAGTAGAAGCGGGGGGGCGAACACCGGGGAGCTGTTTTTT
cdr3_aa: CASRSGGANTGELFF
j_call: TRBJ2-2
clone_size: -
v_call: TRBV19
d_call: TRBD2

cdr3_nt: TGTGCCACTAGGACAGGCGCTCAAGGGGATGGCTACACCTTC
cdr3_aa: CATRTGAQGDGYTF
j_call: TRBJ1-2
clone_size: -
v_call: TRBV15
d_call: TRBD1

cdr3_nt: TGTGCCTGGAGTCAGAGCGGGGGCCGTGGCTACACCTTC
cdr3_aa: CAWSQSGGRGYTF
j_call: TRBJ1-2
clone_size: -
v_call: TRBV30
d_call: -

cdr3_nt: TGCGCCAGCAGCCAAGATAGGGACAGTAATGAAAAACTGTTTTTT
cdr3_aa: CASSQDRDSNEKLFF
j_call: TRBJ1-4
clone_size: -
v_call: TRBV4-3
d_call: TRBD1

cdr3_nt: TGCAGCGTTGGGGAGGGAAGGAACACTGAAGCTTTCTTT
cdr3_aa: CSVGEGRNTEAFF
j_call: TRBJ1-1
clone_size: few
v_call: TRBV29-1
d_call: -

cdr3_nt: TGTGCCAGCTCACCGTCCGGGACAGGGCACACCGGGGAGCTGTTTTTT
cdr3_aa: CASSPSGTGHTGELFF
j_call: TRBJ2-2
clone_size: -
v_call: TRBV18
d_call: TRBD1

cdr3_nt: TGTGCCAGCAGCTTGGCCGGGGGAGGCTCTGGAAACACCATATATTTT
cdr3_aa: CASSLAGGGSGNTIYF
j_call: TRBJ1-3
clone_size: -
v_call: TRBV5-5
d_call: -

cdr3_nt: TGTGCCAGCAGCTTGATGATTAGCGGGAGGTCAGATACGCAGTATTTT
cdr3_aa: CASSLMISGRSDTQYF
j_call: TRBJ2-3
clone_size: -
v_call: TRBV5-4
d_call: TRBD2

cdr3_nt: TGTGCCATCAGCCAGGGTAGCCACACCGGGGAGCTGTTTTTT
cdr3_aa: CAISQGSHTGELFF
j_call: TRBJ2-2
clone_size: -
v_call: TRBV10-3
d_call: -

cdr3_nt: TGTGCCAGCAGTTTTACTGACACGAACACTGAAGCTTTCTTT
cdr3_aa: CASSFTDTNTEAFF
j_call: TRBJ1-1
clone_size: -
v_call: TRBV27
d_call: -

cdr3_nt: TGTGCCAGCAGCGTAGCCTCTAGCATCGCAGATACGCAGTATTTT
cdr3_aa: CASSVASSIADTQYF
j_call: TRBJ2-3
clone_size: few
v_call: TRBV9
d_call: -

cdr3_nt: TGTGCCAGCAGCTTAGCTCAGGGGACCACAGATACGCAGTATTTT
cdr3_aa: CASSLAQGTTDTQYF
j_call: TRBJ2-3
clone_size: few
v_call: TRBV11-1
d_call: -

cdr3_nt: TGCGCCAGCAGCTTGTCGGGCGGGGGGGCGAACACCGGGGAGCTGTTTTTT
cdr3_aa: CASSLSGGGANTGELFF
j_call: TRBJ2-2
clone_size: -
v_call: TRBV5-1
d_call: TRBD2